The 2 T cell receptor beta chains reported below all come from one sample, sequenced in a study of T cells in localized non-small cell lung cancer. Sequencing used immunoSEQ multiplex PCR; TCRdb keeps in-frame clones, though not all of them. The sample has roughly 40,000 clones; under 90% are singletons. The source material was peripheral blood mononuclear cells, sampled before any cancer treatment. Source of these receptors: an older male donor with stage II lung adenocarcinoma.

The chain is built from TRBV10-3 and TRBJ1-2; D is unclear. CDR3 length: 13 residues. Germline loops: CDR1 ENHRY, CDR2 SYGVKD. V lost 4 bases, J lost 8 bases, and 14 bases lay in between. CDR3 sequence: CAISVLASGGYTF. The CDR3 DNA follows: TGTGCCATCAGTGTTCTCGCAAGTGGAGGCTACACCTTC.

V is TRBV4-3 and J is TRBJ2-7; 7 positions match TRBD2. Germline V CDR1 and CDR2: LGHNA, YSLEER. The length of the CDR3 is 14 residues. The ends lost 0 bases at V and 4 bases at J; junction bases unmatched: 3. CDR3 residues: CASSQDRGLYEQYF. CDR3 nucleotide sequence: TGCGCCAGCAGCCAAGATAGGGGACTATACGAGCAGTACTTC.